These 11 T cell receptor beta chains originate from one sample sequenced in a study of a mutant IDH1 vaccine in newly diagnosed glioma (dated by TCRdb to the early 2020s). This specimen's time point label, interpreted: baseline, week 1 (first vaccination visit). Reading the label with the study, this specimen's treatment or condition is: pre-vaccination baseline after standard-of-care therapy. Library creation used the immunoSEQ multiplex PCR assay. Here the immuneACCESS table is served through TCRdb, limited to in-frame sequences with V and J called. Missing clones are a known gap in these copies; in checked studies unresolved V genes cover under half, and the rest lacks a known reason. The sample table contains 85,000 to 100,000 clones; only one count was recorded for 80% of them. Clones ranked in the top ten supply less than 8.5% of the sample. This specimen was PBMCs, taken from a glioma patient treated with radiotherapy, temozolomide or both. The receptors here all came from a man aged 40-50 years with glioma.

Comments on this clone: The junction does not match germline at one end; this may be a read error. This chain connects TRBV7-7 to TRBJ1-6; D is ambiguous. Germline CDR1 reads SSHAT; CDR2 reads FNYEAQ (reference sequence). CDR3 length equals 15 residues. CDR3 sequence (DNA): TGTGCTAGCAGAGACTGGAGCTCCTATAATTCACCCCTCCACTTT. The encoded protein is CASRDWSSYNSPLHF.

The CDR3 nucleotides are TGCGCCAGCAGCCAAGTCACAGGGAGGGAGCTGTTTTTT. Protein: CASSQVTGRELFF. V gene TRBV4-3 combines with J gene TRBJ2-2; D is possibly TRBD1 (6 bases). CDR1 is LGHNA and CDR2 is YSLEER in the germline V gene. The CDR3 spans 13 residues. Trimming cost V 1 base and J 9 bases, with 9 bases left between them.

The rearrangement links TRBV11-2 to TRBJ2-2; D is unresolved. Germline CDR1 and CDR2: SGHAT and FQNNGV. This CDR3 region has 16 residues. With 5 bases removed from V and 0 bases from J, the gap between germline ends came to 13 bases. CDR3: CASSPGRFPNTGELFF. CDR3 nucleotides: TGTGCCAGCAGCCCGGGCCGGTTTCCGAACACCGGGGAGCTGTTTTTT.

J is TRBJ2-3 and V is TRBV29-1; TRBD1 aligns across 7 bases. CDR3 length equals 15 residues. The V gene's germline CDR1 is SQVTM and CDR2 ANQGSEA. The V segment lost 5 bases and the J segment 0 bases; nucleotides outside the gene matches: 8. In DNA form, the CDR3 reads TGCAGCGTTCGTAAGACAGGGCCTAGCACAGATACGCAGTATTTT. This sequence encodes CSVRKTGPSTDTQYF.

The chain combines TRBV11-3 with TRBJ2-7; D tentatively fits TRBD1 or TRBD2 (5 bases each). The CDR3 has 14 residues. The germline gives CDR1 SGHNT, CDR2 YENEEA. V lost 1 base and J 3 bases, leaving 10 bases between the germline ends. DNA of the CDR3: TGTGCCAGCAGCTTAGCCGGGACGGGCTACGAGCAGTACTTC. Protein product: CASSLAGTGYEQYF.

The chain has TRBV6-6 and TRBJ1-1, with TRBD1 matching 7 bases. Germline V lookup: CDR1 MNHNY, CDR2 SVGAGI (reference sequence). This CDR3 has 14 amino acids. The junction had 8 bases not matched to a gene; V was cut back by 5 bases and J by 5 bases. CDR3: CASSASTGRTEAFF. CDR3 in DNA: TGTGCCAGCAGTGCGTCGACAGGGAGGACTGAAGCTTTCTTT.

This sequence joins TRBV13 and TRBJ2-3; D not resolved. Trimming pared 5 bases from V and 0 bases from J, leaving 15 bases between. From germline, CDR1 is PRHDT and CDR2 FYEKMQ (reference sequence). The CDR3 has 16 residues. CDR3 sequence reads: CASSPRRRKSTDTQYF. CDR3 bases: TGTGCCAGCAGCCCCCGCCGGCGGAAGAGCACAGATACGCAGTATTTT.

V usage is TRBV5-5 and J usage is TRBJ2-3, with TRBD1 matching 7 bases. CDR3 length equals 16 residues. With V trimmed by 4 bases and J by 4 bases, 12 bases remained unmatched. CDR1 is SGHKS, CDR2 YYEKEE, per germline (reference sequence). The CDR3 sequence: CASSRDRHPGADTQYF. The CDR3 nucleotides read TGTGCCAGCAGCCGGGACAGACACCCCGGGGCAGATACGCAGTATTTT. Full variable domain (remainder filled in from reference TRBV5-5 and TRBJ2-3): DAGVTQSPTHLIKTRGQQVTLRCSPISGHKSVSWYQQVLGQGPQFIFQYYEKEERGRGNFPDRFSARQFPNYSSELNVNALLLGDSALYLCASSRDRHPGADTQYFGPGTRLTVL.

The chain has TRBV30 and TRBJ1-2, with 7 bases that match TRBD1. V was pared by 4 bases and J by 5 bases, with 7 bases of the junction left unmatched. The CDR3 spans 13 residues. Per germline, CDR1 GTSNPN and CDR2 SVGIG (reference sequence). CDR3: CAWIGRGPYGYTF. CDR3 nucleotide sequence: TGTGCCTGGATCGGAAGGGGGCCGTATGGCTACACCTTC. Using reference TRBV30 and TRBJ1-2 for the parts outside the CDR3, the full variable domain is SQTIHQWPATLVQPVGSPLSLECTVEGTSNPNLYWYRQAAGRGLQLLFYSVGIGQISSEVPQNLSASRPQDRQFILSSKKLLLSDSGFYLCAWIGRGPYGYTFGSGTRLTVV.

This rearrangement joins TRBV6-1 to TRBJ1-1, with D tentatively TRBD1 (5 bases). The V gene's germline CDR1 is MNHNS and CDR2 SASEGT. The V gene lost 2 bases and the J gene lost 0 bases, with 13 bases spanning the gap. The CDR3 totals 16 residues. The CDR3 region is CASSELGHLMNTEAFF. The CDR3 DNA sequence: TGTGCCAGCAGTGAACTAGGACATCTCATGAACACTGAAGCTTTCTTT.

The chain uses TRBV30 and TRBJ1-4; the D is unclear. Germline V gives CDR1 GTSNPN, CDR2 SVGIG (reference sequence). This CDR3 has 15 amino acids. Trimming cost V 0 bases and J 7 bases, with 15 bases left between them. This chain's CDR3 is CAWSVETLEGEKLFF. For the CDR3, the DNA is TGTGCCTGGAGTGTCGAGACCCTCGAGGGTGAAAAACTGTTTTTT.